The clone carrying this T cell receptor beta chain was counted only a few times. The entry originates in a study of blood T cell repertoires in COVID-19. In the study overall: T cells, B-cell-depleted T cells, or PBMCs provided the cDNA or gDNA that served as material.

The CDR3 is 14 amino acids. Trimming stripped 5 bases from V and 0 bases from J, with 11 bases between. Looked up from germline, CDR1 is LNHNV and CDR2 is YYDKDF (reference sequence). Participants came from roughly 25 US areas, aged about 18 to 89 years. Assay used: immunoSEQ multiplex PCR; TCRdb lists only in-frame clones, some missing. Here the sample spans some 290,000 clones, about 90% being singletons. This receptor was obtained from a woman aged 25 to 45 who had recovered from COVID-19. Sequenced input: PBMCs or T cells enriched from blood (not recorded which). This sequence joins TRBV15 and TRBJ2-7, with TRBD2 as a possible D gene (6 bases). CDR3 DNA sequence: TGTGCCACCAGCGGGACTCCCAACTCCTACGAGCAGTACTTC. Translation gives CATSGTPNSYEQYF.